Only a few counts were recorded for the clone carrying this TCR beta chain. Its specificity is unknown. The data stem from a study of blood T cells in healthy people across ages. Notes on the study in general: Researchers deemed the diversity estimates from one million T cells underestimates. Researchers said unsorted PBMCs prevented a conclusive naive versus antigen-experienced comparison.

Total RNA was extracted at no less than 6 micrograms per sample. Together with a sample-barcoded 5' primer, a J-beta primer mix was included in a second PCR lasting about 7 to 12 cycles. Each cDNA molecule carried a tag from a template-switch adaptor that contained 12 random nucleotides. Using its own MiXCR run on the 5' RACE reads, TCRdb lists one record per CDR3 protein. Of approximately 800,000 distinct CDR3 sequences in the sample, roughly 34% were seen once. CDR1 and CDR2 (germline): SGHKS, YYEKEE (reference sequence). The CDR3 length is 13 residues. Trimming took off 3 bases at V and 5 bases at J, with 11 bases between the two ends.

The TCR comes from a man aged 18 to 30 in good health. This chain links TRBV5-5 with TRBJ1-1, with D perhaps TRBD1 (6 bases). Specimen: blood. The DNA of the CDR3 is TGTGCCAGCAGCTATCAGGGGAGGACTGAAGCTTTCTTT. The encoded protein is CASSYQGRTEAFF.